Below are 26 T cell receptor beta chains sequenced from a single sample in a study of cytomegalovirus exposure and HLA in healthy donors. With 60 Vbeta and 13 Jbeta primers, the PCR was carried out. Assay: immunoSEQ multiplex PCR; the TCRdb copy retains only in-frame clones and omits some. The table lists some 90,000 clones, approximately 78% of them singletons. Sequenced: PBMCs. These receptors were taken from a male donor in good health and CMV-seropositive.

J is TRBJ2-3 and V is TRBV11-2; the D gene is possibly TRBD1 (6 bases). V shed 5 bases and J shed 3 bases, with 21 bases lying between them. Looked up from germline, CDR1 is SGHAT and CDR2 is FQNNGV. This CDR3 has 17 residues. The CDR3: CASSPGTLNLRTDTQYF. The CDR3 DNA sequence: TGTGCCAGCAGCCCGGGGACACTCAATTTGAGAACAGATACGCAGTATTTT.

V gene TRBV27 combines with J gene TRBJ2-1; 8 nucleotides line up with TRBD2. The V gene end was trimmed by 5 bases and the J gene end by 4 bases; junction bases not matched to a gene: 10. Germline V lookup: CDR1 MNHEY, CDR2 SMNVEV (reference sequence). The CDR3 spans 16 residues. DNA for the CDR3: TGTGCCAGCAGTCCCCCGGGACTAGGTCTATACAATGAGCAGTTCTTC. Amino acids: CASSPPGLGLYNEQFF.

This chain uses TRBV5-1 with TRBJ2-6, with no clear D. Trimming left V 0 bases short and J 2 bases short, with 6 bases between. The CDR3 is made up of 15 amino acids. Looked up from germline, CDR1 is SGHRS and CDR2 is YFSETQ. The CDR3 DNA reads as TGCGCCAGCAGCTTGGGGCTGGCTGGGGCCAACGTCCTGACTTTC. Amino acid sequence: CASSLGLAGANVLTF. The full variable domain, rest sourced from reference TRBV5-1 and TRBJ2-6, is KAGVTQTPRYLIKTRGQQVTLSCSPISGHRSVSWYQQTPGQGLQFLFEYFSETQRNKGNFPGRFSGRQFSNSRSEMNVSTLELGDSALYLCASSLGLAGANVLTFGAGSRLTVL.

The chain has TRBV6-5 and TRBJ2-1; possibly TRBD1 for D (6 bases). This CDR3 is built from 15 residues. Germline assignment: CDR1 MNHEY and CDR2 SVGAGI. V was pared by 5 bases and J by 4 bases, with 15 bases between. The CDR3 DNA sequence: TGTGCCAGCAGTCCGGGACAAAGGTGGTACAATGAGCAGTTCTTC. Its translation: CASSPGQRWYNEQFF.

This sequence joins TRBV7-8 and TRBJ1-6, with 7 bases aligning to TRBD1. The CDR3 runs to 13 residues. Germline V gene sequence: CDR1 SGHVS, CDR2 FQNEAQ. V dropped 1 base and J dropped 9; count of bases not matched to a gene: 0. The CDR3 coding sequence is TGTGCCAGCAGCTTAGAGGGGGCTTCACCCCTCCACTTT. Protein product: CASSLEGASPLHF. Combining the CDR3 with reference TRBV7-8 and TRBJ1-6 gives the whole variable domain GAGVSQSPRYKVAKRGQDVALRCDPISGHVSLFWYQQALGQGPEFLTYFQNEAQLDKSGLPSDRFFAERPEGSVSTLKIQRTQQEDSAVYLCASSLEGASPLHFGNGTRLTVT.

The chain links TRBV2 to TRBJ2-7, with D possibly matching TRBD2 (5 bases). From germline, CDR1 is SNHLY and CDR2 FYNNEI. This CDR3 region has 16 residues. Trimming took off 3 bases at V and 1 base at J, with 16 bases between the two ends. In nucleotides, the CDR3 is TGTGCCAGCAGTGAGGGTTATGCAGCGGTATCCTACGAGCAGTACTTC. This codes for CASSEGYAAVSYEQYF.

This clone was seen once. The chain links TRBV2 to TRBJ2-5, with D unclear. The J call may be mistaken, given a closer DNA end match to TRBJ2-7. This CDR3 contains 15 residues. Germline V gives CDR1 SNHLY, CDR2 FYNNEI. CDR3 DNA sequence: TGTGCCAGCAGTGAAGCCCTGATTTTGGGCTACGAGCAGTACTTC. It encodes CASSEALILGYEQYF.

The rearrangement links TRBV23-1 to TRBJ1-2; D unresolved. TRBV23-1 is given ORF status, its function remaining uncertain. CDR3 length equals 12 residues. With 4 bases removed from V and 6 bases from J, the gap between germline ends came to 9 bases. The CDR3: CASSPTSDGYTF. CDR3 DNA: TGCGCCAGCAGTCCGACTTCCGATGGCTACACCTTC.

In this sample, this clone turned up a few times. The chain combines TRBV27 with TRBJ1-3, with D unresolved. CDR1 and CDR2 (germline): MNHEY, SMNVEV (reference sequence). The CDR3 loop spans 14 amino acids. The V end was cut by 5 bases, the J end by 4 bases, with 12 bases between. CDR3 DNA sequence: TGTGCCAGCAGTCGGTACCCGCCCGGAAACACCATATATTTT. Protein sequence: CASSRYPPGNTIYF.

This rearrangement joins TRBV2 to TRBJ1-2; TRBD1 is a possible D gene (5 bases). V was shortened by 5 bases and J by 4 bases, with 20 bases between the two germline ends. Germline assignment: CDR1 SNHLY and CDR2 FYNNEI. CDR3 length: 16 residues. As DNA, the CDR3 is TGTGCCAGCAGTTTAAATCGGGTGGGGCTTCTCTATGGCTACACCTTC. It is translated as CASSLNRVGLLYGYTF. The full variable domain, in which reference TRBV2 and TRBJ1-2 provide the parts outside the CDR3, is EPEVTQTPSHQVTQMGQEVILRCVPISNHLYFYWYRQILGQKVEFLVSFYNNEISEKSEIFDDQFSVERPDGSNFTLKIRSTKLEDSAMYFCASSLNRVGLLYGYTFGSGTRLTVV.

The V and J genes are TRBV27 and TRBJ2-1, with TRBD2 as a possible D gene (6 bases). The length of the CDR3 is 15 residues. The germline V gene has CDR1 MNHEY and CDR2 SMNVEV (reference sequence). Trimming cost V 8 bases and J 7 bases, with 21 bases left between them. CDR3 region: CASQPRGLARNEQFF. CDR3 in DNA: TGTGCCAGCCAACCGAGGGGACTCGCCCGAAATGAGCAGTTCTTC.

The V and J genes are TRBV4-1 and TRBJ2-2, with 8 bases aligning to TRBD1. This CDR3 has 16 amino acids. In germline, CDR1 is MGHRA, CDR2 YSYEKL. After removal of 9 bases from V and 1 base from J, the junction contained 10 bases not matched to a gene. The CDR3 sequence is CARHRYRGKNTGELFF. CDR3 DNA sequence: TGCGCCAGGCACAGGTACAGGGGGAAGAACACCGGGGAGCTGTTTTTT.

The chain recombines TRBV7-7 with TRBJ1-1, with D uncertain. Trimming shortened V by 5 bases and J by 1 base, and 14 bases separated the two germline ends. Per germline, CDR1 SSHAT and CDR2 FNYEAQ (reference sequence). The CDR3 consists of 15 residues. This CDR3 is CASSPSLEGNTEAFF. CDR3 nucleotides: TGTGCCAGCAGCCCCAGTCTGGAGGGGAACACTGAAGCTTTCTTT.

The genes are TRBV30 and TRBJ2-7, with a tentative D call TRBD1 (6 bases). V gave up 3 bases and J gave up 4 bases, with 10 bases separating them. The CDR3 loop spans 12 amino acids. The germline gives CDR1 GTSNPN, CDR2 SVGIG (reference sequence). DNA of the CDR3: TGTGCCTGGAGACAGGGCGTATACGAGCAGTACTTC. This encodes CAWRQGVYEQYF.

There are a few counts of this clone. The CDR3 bases are TGTGCCAGCAGTTACCGCTCCGGGGTAGGGGCCAACGTCCTGACTTTC. Encoded protein: CASSYRSGVGANVLTF. This chain connects TRBV6-5 to TRBJ2-6; D is perhaps TRBD2 (5 bases). V lost 2 bases and J lost 4, with 12 bases in between. The CDR3 is 16 amino acids. The germline V gene encodes CDR1 MNHEY and CDR2 SVGAGI.

The V gene is TRBV2, the J gene TRBJ1-6; D is perhaps TRBD1 (5 bases). Germline values: CDR1 SNHLY, CDR2 FYNNEI. V lost 1 base and J lost 0, with 7 bases in between. The CDR3 is 16 residues long. CDR3 protein: CASSEEQVSYNSPLHF. As DNA, the CDR3 is TGTGCCAGCAGTGAAGAACAGGTCTCCTATAATTCACCCCTCCACTTT. The variable domain in full, with the rest retrieved from reference TRBV2 and TRBJ1-6, is EPEVTQTPSHQVTQMGQEVILRCVPISNHLYFYWYRQILGQKVEFLVSFYNNEISEKSEIFDDQFSVERPDGSNFTLKIRSTKLEDSAMYFCASSEEQVSYNSPLHFGNGTRLTVT.

The chain has TRBV7-8 and TRBJ1-2; the D is unclear. V shed 2 bases and J shed 0 bases, with 10 bases lying between them. This CDR3 contains 15 residues. The germline CDR1 and CDR2 sequences are SGHVS and FQNEAQ. The CDR3: CASSLLSRPNYGYTF. The DNA of the CDR3 is TGTGCCAGCAGCTTACTCTCCAGGCCTAACTATGGCTACACCTTC.

The chain has TRBV19 and TRBJ2-2; D is ambiguous. Between the trimmed V and J ends, which lost 2 bases and 3 bases, there was a span of 4 bases. Germline loops: CDR1 LNHDA, CDR2 SQIVND (reference sequence). This CDR3 comprises 13 residues. CDR3 nucleotides: TGTGCCAGTAGTATAACGGACACCGGGGAGCTGTTTTTT. This gives the protein CASSITDTGELFF.

The sample holds a few counts of this clone. V usage is TRBV27 and J usage is TRBJ2-4, with D possibly matching TRBD2 (7 bases). CDR1 is MNHEY and CDR2 is SMNVEV in the germline V gene (reference sequence). Trimming shortened V by 3 bases and J by 5 bases, and 20 bases separated the two germline ends. The CDR3 sequence is 17 residues long. The CDR3 reads CASSLGREGGLQNIQYF. The CDR3 DNA reads as TGTGCCAGCAGTTTGGGGAGGGAAGGGGGACTGCAAAACATTCAGTACTTC.

The chain employs TRBV5-6 and TRBJ2-7; D is unresolved. The CDR3 is 12 amino acids. V was cut by 0 bases and J by 7 bases, with 8 bases left in between. CDR1 is SGHDT, CDR2 YYEEEE, per germline. DNA for the CDR3: TGTGCCAGCAGCTTGGGTCGGTTTGAGCAGTACTTC. Translating it yields CASSLGRFEQYF. The variable domain in full, with the rest retrieved from reference TRBV5-6 and TRBJ2-7, is DAGVTQSPTHLIKTRGQQVTLRCSPKSGHDTVSWYQQALGQGPQFIFQYYEEEERQRGNFPDRFSGHQFPNYSSELNVNALLLGDSALYLCASSLGRFEQYFGPGTRLTVT.

This clone has more than one count but fewer than ten. The chain links TRBV28 to TRBJ2-3; TRBD2 agrees at 8 bases. The CDR3 is 16 residues long. Germline values: CDR1 MDHEN, CDR2 SYDVKM. V was pared by 4 bases and J by 0 bases, with 6 bases of the junction left unmatched. CDR3: CASSSLAGTSTDTQYF. In DNA form, the CDR3 reads TGTGCCAGCAGTTCCCTAGCGGGTACTAGCACAGATACGCAGTATTTT.

The chain uses TRBV7-9 and TRBJ2-5; tentatively, D is TRBD2 (6 bases). The CDR3 extends over 16 amino acids. The V end lost 2 bases, the J end lost 2 bases, and 15 bases lay between the germline ends. The germline V gene has CDR1 SEHNR and CDR2 FQNEAQ (reference sequence). The chain's CDR3 is CASSLMDGGAQETQYF. CDR3 nucleotide sequence: TGTGCCAGCAGCTTAATGGATGGCGGGGCTCAAGAGACCCAGTACTTC.

The chain recombines TRBV7-2 with TRBJ2-7; possible D gene TRBD2, 6 bases. The CDR3 is 15 residues long. CDR1 is SGHTA, CDR2 FQGNSA, per germline. Trimming stripped 3 bases from V and 3 bases from J, with 15 bases between. The CDR3 protein is CASSFISGSNYEQYF. As DNA, the CDR3 is TGTGCCAGCAGCTTTATTAGCGGCAGCAACTACGAGCAGTACTTC.

V and J are TRBV5-1 and TRBJ1-2; tentative D call: TRBD1 (5 bases). The CDR3 spans 13 residues. Per germline, CDR1 SGHRS and CDR2 YFSETQ. V was cut by 2 bases and J by 8 bases, with 13 bases left in between. The CDR3 bases are TGCGCCAGCAGCTTTCGCCAGGGCGCCGGCTACACCTTC. Amino acid sequence: CASSFRQGAGYTF. Using reference TRBV5-1 and TRBJ1-2 for the parts outside the CDR3, the full variable domain is KAGVTQTPRYLIKTRGQQVTLSCSPISGHRSVSWYQQTPGQGLQFLFEYFSETQRNKGNFPGRFSGRQFSNSRSEMNVSTLELGDSALYLCASSFRQGAGYTFGSGTRLTVV.

This clone has just a few counts. The chain uses TRBV6-1 and TRBJ2-3; D possibly corresponds to TRBD1 (5 bases). V lost 3 bases, J lost 4 bases, and 17 bases lay in between. This CDR3 is 16 amino acids long. The germline gives CDR1 MNHNS, CDR2 SASEGT. The DNA of the CDR3 is TGTGCCAGCAGTGATATGTGGGGCGGCACAGCAGATACGCAGTATTTT. Its protein is CASSDMWGGTADTQYF.

The V and J genes are TRBV18 and TRBJ2-7; 9 bases match TRBD1. Germline CDR1 and CDR2: KGHSH and LQKENI. The CDR3 extends over 15 amino acids. V lost 5 bases to trimming and J lost 5 bases; unmatched junction nucleotides: 10. In DNA form, the CDR3 reads TGTGCCAGCTCAAGTACCGGGACAGGGTACAACGAGCAGTACTTC. Its protein product is CASSSTGTGYNEQYF.